Below, 15 T cell receptor beta chains from the same sample are listed, as sequenced in a study of blood T cell repertoires in COVID-19. Clones were sequenced by immunoSEQ multiplex PCR, and TCRdb holds only the in-frame ones, with some missing. Among about 44,000 clones listed, 87% were seen once. Sequencing was carried out using peripheral blood. The receptors shown here come from a woman over 75 in a cohort sampled during active or convalescent COVID-19.

CDR3 bases: TGTGCCAGCACCACGATAGAAAACACTGAAGCTTTCTTT. Translation: CASTTIENTEAFF. The V gene is TRBV6-1, the J gene TRBJ1-1; D gene unclear. Per the germline V gene, CDR1 is MNHNS and CDR2 is SASEGT. The ends were cut back, 7 bases at V and 2 bases at J, with 11 bases in the middle. CDR3 length: 13 amino acids.

Details on this clone: This CDR3 is also generated by other DNA sequences in the sample. The chain employs TRBV5-1 and TRBJ1-2, with 8 bases fitting TRBD1. Germline V gene lookup returns CDR1 SGHRS and CDR2 YFSETQ. V dropped 4 bases and J dropped 6; count of bases not matched to a gene: 5. This CDR3 is 13 amino acids long. The CDR3 reads CASSLGTGNGYTF. CDR3 DNA sequence: TGCGCCAGCAGCCTCGGGACAGGCAATGGCTACACCTTC.

V usage is TRBV13 and J usage is TRBJ2-3; TRBD2 is a possible D gene (5 bases). The CDR3 runs to 14 residues. V shed 5 bases and J shed 2 bases, with 11 bases lying between them. Per the germline V gene, CDR1 is PRHDT and CDR2 is FYEKMQ (reference sequence). This CDR3 is CASSGAENTDTQYF. The DNA for the CDR3 is TGTGCCAGCAGCGGAGCGGAAAACACAGATACGCAGTATTTT.

The chain couples TRBV4-3 to TRBJ1-6, with D possibly TRBD1 on 6 matching bases. There are 19 residues in the CDR3. Trimming took off 0 bases at V and 0 bases at J, with 15 bases between the two ends. Germline CDR1 LGHNA, CDR2 YSLEER. CDR3 bases: TGCGCCAGCAGCCAAGATTTAGGGACACTCAGCTCCTATAATTCACCCCTCCACTTT. Translation gives CASSQDLGTLSSYNSPLHF.

The rearrangement uses TRBV11-2 and TRBJ2-7; 10 bases map to TRBD2. With 5 bases clipped from V and 4 bases from J, the junction kept 8 bases outside the gene matches. This CDR3 comprises 15 residues. Germline CDR1 reads SGHAT; CDR2 reads FQNNGV. The CDR3 DNA reads as TGTGCCAGCAGCGGAACTAGCGGGGAGGGTTACGAGCAGTACTTC. This gives the protein CASSGTSGEGYEQYF.

The sample holds a few counts of this clone. The CDR3, as DNA: TGCGCCAGCAGCCCGACAGGGGGCCTAAGCTATGGCTACACCTTC. It encodes CASSPTGGLSYGYTF. The chain combines TRBV5-1 with TRBJ1-2; 10 bases fit TRBD1. Germline assignment: CDR1 SGHRS and CDR2 YFSETQ. Trimming at V came to 4 bases and at J to 4 bases, leaving 7 bases not matched to a gene. The CDR3 sequence is 15 residues long. Variable domain in full (rest from reference TRBV5-1 and TRBJ1-2): KAGVTQTPRYLIKTRGQQVTLSCSPISGHRSVSWYQQTPGQGLQFLFEYFSETQRNKGNFPGRFSGRQFSNSRSEMNVSTLELGDSALYLCASSPTGGLSYGYTFGSGTRLTVV.

The rearrangement uses TRBV7-6 and TRBJ1-4; TRBD1 is a possible D gene (6 bases). Germline values: CDR1 SGHVS, CDR2 FNYEAQ. The CDR3 consists of 13 residues. Trimming removed 5 bases from V and 8 bases from J, with 12 bases in between. The CDR3 loop is CASSPGTPEKLFF. CDR3 DNA sequence: TGTGCCAGCAGCCCGGGGACACCAGAAAAACTGTTTTTT.

The chain carries TRBV25-1 and TRBJ1-5; D is unresolved. V was shortened by 3 bases and J by 6 bases, with 9 bases between the two germline ends. The CDR3 loop spans 13 amino acids. CDR1 is MGHDK and CDR2 is SYGVNS in the germline V gene. CDR3 loop: CASSDWYGQPQHF. As DNA, the CDR3 is TGTGCCAGCAGTGACTGGTACGGTCAGCCCCAGCATTTT. Looking up the rest from reference TRBV25-1 and TRBJ1-5 gives the full variable domain: EADIYQTPRYLVIGTGKKITLECSQTMGHDKMYWYQQDPGMELHLIHYSYGVNSTEKGDLSSESTVSRIRTEHFPLTLESARPSHTSQYLCASSDWYGQPQHFGDGTRLSIL.

V is TRBV4-1 and J is TRBJ1-1; tentative D call: TRBD1 (6 bases). The CDR3 is made up of 15 amino acids. CDR1 and CDR2 from the germline V gene are MGHRA and YSYEKL. V was pared by 0 bases and J by 7 bases, with 15 bases between. DNA for the CDR3: TGCGCCAGCAGCCAAGACCCAGGGACACCTATTGAAGCTTTCTTT. Translation gives CASSQDPGTPIEAFF.

The chain uses TRBV21-1 and TRBJ2-6; no DNA check was done on the table's D call, TRBD1. TRBV21-1 is noted as a pseudogene. This CDR3 is 17 amino acids long. The CDR3 bases are TGTGCCAGCAGCGATAGACAGGGACAGGCTGGGGCCAACGTCCTGACTTTC. Its protein is CASSDRQGQAGANVLTF.

The chain uses TRBV25-1 and TRBJ2-1, with TRBD1 matching 7 bases. The CDR3 has 16 residues. CDR1 and CDR2 from the germline V gene are MGHDK and SYGVNS. J was trimmed by 1 base and V by 1 base; bases with no gene match: 4. The CDR3 region has the DNA TGTGCCAGCAGTGAATCAGGGGGTCTATCCTACAATGAGCAGTTCTTC. This translates into CASSESGGLSYNEQFF.

This clone has a single count. The chain links TRBV12-3 or TRBV12-4 to TRBJ2-1; the match to TRBD2 covers 9 bases. CDR3 length: 13 amino acids. V lost 2 bases to trimming and J lost 11 bases; unmatched junction nucleotides: 4. Written as DNA, the CDR3 is TGTGCCAGCAGTTTAATGGGACTAGCTCAGCAGTTCTTC. This gives the protein CASSLMGLAQQFF.

The chain recombines TRBV7-8 with TRBJ1-4; TRBD1 agrees at 8 bases. With V trimmed by 5 bases and J by 7 bases, 6 bases remained unmatched. Germline CDR1 and CDR2: SGHVS and FQNEAQ. CDR3 length equals 14 residues. CDR3 sequence reads: CASSLRTGTEKLFF. The CDR3 DNA reads as TGTGCCAGCAGCCTCAGGACAGGGACTGAAAAACTGTTTTTT.

The chain combines TRBV6-6 with TRBJ2-7, with TRBD1 matching over 8 bases. In germline, CDR1 is MNHNY, CDR2 SVGAGI (reference sequence). The CDR3 loop spans 14 amino acids. The junction had 5 bases not matched to a gene; V was cut back by 2 bases and J by 5 bases. The CDR3 bases are TGTGCCAGCAGTTACGGTCAGGGGGCTAACGAGCAGTACTTC. This sequence encodes CASSYGQGANEQYF.

The chain combines TRBV11-2 with TRBJ2-7; the match to TRBD1 covers 9 bases. There are 15 residues in the CDR3. Germline values: CDR1 SGHAT, CDR2 FQNNGV. Trimming took 5 bases from V and 4 from J; bases not matched to a gene: 9. CDR3 coding DNA: TGTGCCAGCAGCCACGCGACAGGGGGGCCTTACGAGCAGTACTTC. Residues: CASSHATGGPYEQYF.